What follows is one TCR beta chain and its context. The data were taken from a study of blood T cell repertoires in COVID-19. Deletions cut 5 bases from V and 1 base from J, with 14 bases between. The CDR3 has 15 amino acids. Germline CDR1 is MNHEY and CDR2 is SMNVEV (reference sequence). Sequenced by immunoSEQ multiplex PCR; TCRdb stores in-frame clones only, minus some. Of a few hundred thousand clones in the sample, about 85% were seen once. The source is a man aged 60 to 69 who had recovered from COVID-19. Material for sequencing was peripheral blood. The chain joins TRBV27 to TRBJ1-1, with a tentative D call TRBD1 (6 bases). The CDR3 DNA reads TGTGCCAGCAGTCAACCACGGGGGGCGAACACTGAAGCTTTCTTT. Residues: CASSQPRGANTEAFF.